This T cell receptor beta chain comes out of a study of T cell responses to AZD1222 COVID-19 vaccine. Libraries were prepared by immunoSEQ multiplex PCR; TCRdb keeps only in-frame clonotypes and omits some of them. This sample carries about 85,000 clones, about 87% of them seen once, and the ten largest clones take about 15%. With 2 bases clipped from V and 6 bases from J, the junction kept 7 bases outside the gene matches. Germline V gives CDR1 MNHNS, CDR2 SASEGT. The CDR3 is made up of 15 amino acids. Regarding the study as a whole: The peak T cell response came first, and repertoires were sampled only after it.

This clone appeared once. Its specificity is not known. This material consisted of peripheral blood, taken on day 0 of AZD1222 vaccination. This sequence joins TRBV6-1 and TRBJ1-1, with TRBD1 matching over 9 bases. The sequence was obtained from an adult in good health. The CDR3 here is CASSEHGTGIAEAFF. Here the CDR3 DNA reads TGTGCCAGCAGTGAACATGGGACAGGGATTGCTGAAGCTTTCTTT.